This T cell receptor beta chain emerged from a study of T cells in Graves' hyperthyroidism and ophthalmopathy. Whole-study findings and limits: In blood, most of the thyroid clonotypes expanded above 0.001 were also present. Before onset, by a median of around 6.4 months, the model predicted ophthalmopathy. Ophthalmopathy could be told apart from stable hyperthyroidism with a 13 V-J model.

A few counts support this clonotype. Its antigen is as yet unknown. Germline is not matched at one junction end, which may reflect a read error. Amplified TCR beta CDR3 regions came from RNA transcripts. TCR CDR3 underwent first-round RT-PCR with the HTBI primer set. MiXCR was run by TCRdb on the multiplex PCR reads, yielding one entry per CDR3 protein. Of about half a million distinct CDR3 sequences in the sample, about 16% were seen once. The CDR3 extends over 15 amino acids. Germline V CDR1 and CDR2: KGHSH, LQKENI. The chain links TRBV18 to TRBJ2-6; D gene unclear. Sequencing input: blood. This TCR derives from a woman in her twenties or thirties with Graves' ophthalmopathy. CDR3 loop: CASPPPLSGANVLTF. CDR3 DNA: TGTGCCAGCCCACCACCTCTGTCTGGGGCCAACGTCCTGACTTTC.